Listed below are T cell receptor beta chains from one sample, sequenced in a study of blood T cell repertoires in COVID-19. The protocol was immunoSEQ multiplex PCR, while the TCRdb copy is restricted to in-frame clones and leaves out a portion. The sample consists of more than 350,000 clones, about 90% of them appearing once. The specimen sequenced was peripheral blood. These receptors all come from a woman aged 30 to 39 with COVID-19, enrolled during active disease. The CDR3 runs from the conserved cysteine through the conserved F or W. A D gene is named only where the DNA matches it firmly. Only part of the rows carry a size: once, few, many, or a class if the clone is expanded.

V	J	size	D	DNA	CDR3
TRBV20-1	TRBJ2-7	-	-	TGCAGTGCCCAGAGCGCGCCCGAGCAGTACTTC	CSAQSAPEQYF
TRBV27	TRBJ1-2	-	TRBD1	TGTGCCAGCAGCTTACAGGGGGCGGATGGCTACACCTTC	CASSLQGADGYTF
TRBV19	TRBJ2-5	-	TRBD1	TGTGCCAGTAGTATACAGGGGGCTCAAGAGACCCAGTACTTC	CASSIQGAQETQYF
TRBV28	TRBJ2-5	-	-	TGTGCCAGCAGTTTGACGCCGGTCGGGGAGACCCAGTACTTC	CASSLTPVGETQYF
TRBV29-1	TRBJ1-6	-	TRBD1	TGCAGCCCCGGACAGGGGAATTCACCCCTCCACTTT	CSPGQGNSPLHF
TRBV25-1	TRBJ1-1	-	TRBD1	TGTGCCAGCAGGACAGGGTGGACTGAAGCTTTCTTT	CASRTGWTEAFF
TRBV13	TRBJ2-7	-	-	TGTGCCAGCAGCTTAGCGGGGGGCAGAGGGGCCTACGAGCAGTACTTC	CASSLAGGRGAYEQYF
TRBV7-3	TRBJ1-1	few	-	TGTGCCAGCAGCTGGCCTGGGGCCACTGAAGCTTTCTTT	CASSWPGATEAFF
TRBV13	TRBJ2-5	-	TRBD1	TGTGCCAGCAGCCTCGGGGGACAGGGTATTGGGACCCAGTACTTC	CASSLGGQGIGTQYF
TRBV11-3	TRBJ2-5	-	-	TGTGCCAGCAGCTTAGGGGCAGGGTTCTCCCTGGAGACCCAGTACTTC	CASSLGAGFSLETQYF
TRBV27	TRBJ2-5	-	TRBD1	TGTGCCAGCAGCTACGACAGGGGAACGCGAGAGACCCAGTACTTC	CASSYDRGTRETQYF
TRBV27	TRBJ2-2	-	TRBD2	TGTGCCAGCAGTCCCCTACACCCGACTAGCGGGGTGAACACCGGGGAGCTGTTTTTT	CASSPLHPTSGVNTGELFF
TRBV6-5	TRBJ2-7	-	-	TGTGCCAGCAGCCCCGCGGGTTCCAGCTCCTACGAGCAGTACTTC	CASSPAGSSSYEQYF
TRBV6-5	TRBJ2-1	once	TRBD2	TGTGCCAGCAGGCGAGCGGGAGGGCCTACCAATGAGCAGTTCTTC	CASRRAGGPTNEQFF
TRBV5-1	TRBJ1-6	-	-	TGCGCCAGCAGCCCCGAGGCAGTTAATTCACCCCTCCACTTT	CASSPEAVNSPLHF
TRBV5-1	TRBJ1-2	-	-	TGCGCCAGCAGCTTGGCCGGGACTGATTATGGCTACACCTTC	CASSLAGTDYGYTF
TRBV11-3	TRBJ2-1	-	TRBD2	TGTGCCAGCAGCTTAGGCGGGAGTCTTAGCAATGAGCAGTTCTTC	CASSLGGSLSNEQFF
TRBV5-1	TRBJ1-1	-	TRBD1	TGCGCCAGCAGCCCCAGGGGGATCGGCACTGAAGCTTTCTTT	CASSPRGIGTEAFF
TRBV30	TRBJ1-6	-	-	TGTGCCTGGAGTGGGAGGTTGGTCCGGTATAATTCACCCCTCCACTTT	CAWSGRLVRYNSPLHF
TRBV28	TRBJ1-2	-	TRBD1	TGTGCCAGCAGTCCTTCGACAGGGATGAATGGCTACACCTTC	CASSPSTGMNGYTF
TRBV4-1	TRBJ2-1	-	-	TGCGCCAGCAGCCCCGGGTACAATGAGCAGTTCTTC	CASSPGYNEQFF
TRBV7-2	TRBJ2-3	-	TRBD2	TGTGCCAGCAGCCCGCAGGGACTAAGCACAGATACGCAGTATTTT	CASSPQGLSTDTQYF
TRBV24-1	TRBJ2-7	-	TRBD2	TGTGCCACCAGTGATGGGGGGGTGGGGGAGCAGTACTTC	CATSDGGVGEQYF
TRBV12-3/TRBV12-4	TRBJ2-3	-	-	TGTGCCAGCAGTTACTCTAGCACGGATACGCAGTATTTT	CASSYSSTDTQYF
TRBV6-5	TRBJ1-5	-	TRBD1	TGTGCCAGCAGAGGGGGCCATAGCAATCAGCCCCAGCATTTT	CASRGGHSNQPQHF
TRBV5-1	TRBJ2-7	-	-	TGCGCCAGCAGCTCGTGGACAGATAACGAGCAGTACTTC	CASSSWTDNEQYF
TRBV3-1/TRBV3-2	TRBJ2-7	-	-	TGTGCCAGCAGCCAAGCGCCCGAGATCTCCGAGCAGTACTTC	CASSQAPEISEQYF
TRBV6-6	TRBJ1-1	-	-	TGTGCCAGCAGAGAACAGGGATTAAAAGCTTTCTTT	CASREQGLKAFF
TRBV4-3	TRBJ1-4	-	-	TGCGCCAGCAGCCAAGATTTCACAGGGTACAATGAAAAACTGTTTTTT	CASSQDFTGYNEKLFF
TRBV7-9	TRBJ2-1	-	TRBD2	TGTGCCAGCAGCCCTCCGGGACTAGCGGGCAATGAGCAGTTCTTC	CASSPPGLAGNEQFF
TRBV2	TRBJ2-3	-	-	TGTGCCAGCACCCCAGGGCAGGGGAGAGGAGATACGCAGTATTTT	CASTPGQGRGDTQYF
TRBV6-6	TRBJ2-2	-	TRBD2	TGTGCCAGCACCCACTTGACTAGCGCCGGGGAGCTGTTTTTT	CASTHLTSAGELFF
TRBV3-1/TRBV3-2	TRBJ2-3	-	-	TGTGCCAGCAGCCGAGCCTCAGATACGCAGTATTTT	CASSRASDTQYF
TRBV30	TRBJ2-6	once	-	TGTGCCTGGAAAGTGCGGTGGGGCCCACTCTCTGGGGCCAACGTCCTGACTTTC	CAWKVRWGPLSGANVLTF
TRBV5-7	TRBJ1-2	-	TRBD1	TGTGCCAGCAGCGGGGGACAGTATGGCTACACCTTC	CASSGGQYGYTF
TRBV30	TRBJ1-4	-	-	TGTGCCTGGAGTGTACCCGGGGAACGTGAAAAACTGTTTTTT	CAWSVPGEREKLFF
TRBV7-2	TRBJ2-3	-	TRBD2	TGTGCCAGCAGCGCCCCCGGGACTAGCGGGACCACAGATACGCAGTATTTT	CASSAPGTSGTTDTQYF
TRBV28	TRBJ1-6	few	-	TGTGCCAGCAGTTCCACCCCCACGGGTGTTTATTCACCCCTCCACTTT	CASSSTPTGVYSPLHF
TRBV11-2	TRBJ1-4	-	-	TGTGCCAGCAGCTTGGGGGGGGGCTCGACTGAAAAACTGTTTTTT	CASSLGGGSTEKLFF